This T cell receptor beta chain derives from a study of CD8 T cells in Susac syndrome. The CDR3 runs to 14 residues. Per the germline V gene, CDR1 is SGHTA and CDR2 is FQGNSA. Trimming took 3 bases from V and 2 from J, leaving 10 bases between them. When the RNA was reverse transcribed, random hexamers were used with an input of roughly 0.45 to 1 ug. TCRdb fed the immunoSEQ multiplex PCR reads into MiXCR, producing one record per CDR3 protein. The sample records more than 110,000 distinct CDR3 sequences, around 93% being singletons. Patients having Susac syndrome satisfied recently defined diagnostic criteria for definite or probable disease.

The sequence was obtained from a human donor with Susac syndrome. The chain joins TRBV7-2 to TRBJ2-5; D not certain. The material sequenced was CD4+ T cells from PBMCs. CDR3 protein: CASSFMVVQETQYF. The DNA for the CDR3 is TGTGCCAGCAGCTTCATGGTGGTGCAAGAGACCCAGTACTTC.